The present entry profiles one T cell receptor (beta chain) with its context. The target of this receptor is not known. There are no base qualities to consult, and no much larger clone falls within one base. This sample is part of a study of a mutant IDH1 vaccine in newly diagnosed glioma (dated by TCRdb to about 2021). Turning to the overall study: Vaccination was initiated 4-6 weeks after radiotherapy alone, or concurrently with temozolomide cycles in the chemotherapy-containing groups. Of the roughly 30 treated patients, around 60% were male and 37.5% were female, and the mean age was approximately 40 years. Before enrollment, most patients had been given radiochemotherapy with temozolomide as standard therapy, while the rest had received either radiotherapy alone or temozolomide alone. Visit V12 was the week-35 safety follow-up and visit V13 was the week-47 end of study. Six visits were used for peripheral blood collection: V03 (baseline), V05, V07, V10, V12 and V13. Longitudinal TCRB deep sequencing was performed for about two dozen treated patients wherever samples were available for exploratory analyses.

V is pared back by 0 bases and J by 2 bases, with 10 bases lying between the germline termini. The CDR3 starts with the cysteine, ends with the phenylalanine, and has 14 residues. Only CDR3 DNA remains: 42 bases, in frame from the first base. The germline V gene (reference sequence) supplies CDR1 GTSNPN and CDR2 SVGIG. The time point label for this specimen denotes: week 35, safety follow-up. Each vaccine dose, consisting of 300 ug of a 20-mer mutant IDH1 peptide in Montanide, was administered subcutaneously with topical imiquimod. Patients received eight vaccinations in weeks 1, 3, 5, 7, 11, 15, 19 and 23, corresponding to visits V03 through V10. Newly diagnosed WHO grade 3 or 4 IDH1-mutant astrocytomas showing loss of nuclear ATRX were present in the donors. The samples were drawn from NOA16, a multicentre, single-arm, open-label phase I trial in Germany that tested a mutant IDH1 peptide vaccine in humans for the first time. Genomic DNA for TCRB sequencing was isolated from EDTA blood with the DNeasy Blood and Tissue Kit.

Libraries were made using the immunoSEQ multiplex PCR assay. The hsTCRB Kit was used according to the manufacturer's protocol to amplify rearranged TCR beta chain sequences. An Illumina MiSeq was used to sequence the TCRB libraries. The source study handled its data this way. The proprietary platform of the kit vendor was used for demultiplexing, trimming and gene mapping. The immuneACCESS repertoire file appears here via TCRdb, limited to in-frame rearrangements. These files lack a portion of the clones; in checked studies, under half of the deficit traces to unresolved V genes, and the cause of the others is not known. That table gives V, J and clone size, and the DNA gave D and trimming. In this sample the table shows tens of thousands of clones, roughly 75% of which occur a single time. Of the sample, more than 3% falls within the top ten clones. Study-wide findings and limitations: Immune responses induced by the vaccine were seen in around 93% of patients across multiple MHC alleles. Availability determined which PBMC samples were chosen for TCRB deep sequencing. Pseudoprogression appeared unrelated to alterations in the top peripheral T cell clonotypes detected by TCRB sequencing. The authors noted that analyses of patient blood samples could not be reproduced because of sample limitations.

The clonotype was recovered from a man aged 40-50 years with glioma. Some clones in this sample may be carry-over from other donors' samples. The chain was built from TRBV30 and TRBJ1-2; TRBD1 might be the D gene, on 6 matching bases. This sample comprised PBMCs, obtained from a glioma patient whose treatment included an IDH1 peptide vaccine. The CDR3 here reads CAWSVQGRNYGYTF. The DNA sequence reads TGTGCCTGGAGTGTGCAGGGGCGAAACTATGGCTACACCTTC.